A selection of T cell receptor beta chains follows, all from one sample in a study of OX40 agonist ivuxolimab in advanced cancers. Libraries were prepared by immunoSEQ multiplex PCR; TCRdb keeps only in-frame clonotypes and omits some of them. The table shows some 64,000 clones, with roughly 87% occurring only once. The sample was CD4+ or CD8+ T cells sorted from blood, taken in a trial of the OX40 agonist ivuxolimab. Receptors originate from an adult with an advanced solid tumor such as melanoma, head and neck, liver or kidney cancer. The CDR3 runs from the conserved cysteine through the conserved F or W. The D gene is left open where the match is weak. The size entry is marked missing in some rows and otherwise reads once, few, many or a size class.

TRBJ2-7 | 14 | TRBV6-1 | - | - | TGTGCCAGCAGTGAATCGGGGAACTCCTACGAGCAGTACTTC | CASSESGNSYEQYF
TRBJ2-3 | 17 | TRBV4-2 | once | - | TGTGCCAGCAGCCAAGATGTGGCCAGTCCCCGCACAGATACGCAGTATTTT | CASSQDVASPRTDTQYF
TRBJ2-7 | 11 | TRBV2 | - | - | TGTGCCAGCGACCAATCCTACGAGCAGTACTTC | CASDQSYEQYF
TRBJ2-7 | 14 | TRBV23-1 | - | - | TGCGCCAGCAGTCAATGGGTCATCCCCTACGAGCAGTACTTC | CASSQWVIPYEQYF
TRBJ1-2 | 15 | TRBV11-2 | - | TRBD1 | TGTGCCAGCAGACCTGACAGGGTCGTTAACTATGGCTACACCTTC | CASRPDRVVNYGYTF
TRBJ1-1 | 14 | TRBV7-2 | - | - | TGTGCCAGCAGCCGCGGGCGGGTCCGAGGTGAAGCTTTCTTT | CASSRGRVRGEAFF
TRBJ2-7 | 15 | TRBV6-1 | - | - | TGTGCCAGCAGTGAATGGGGGCGGGCCGCCTACGAGCAGTACTTC | CASSEWGRAAYEQYF
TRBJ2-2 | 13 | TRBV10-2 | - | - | TGCGCCAGTAGGGACCTAAACACCGGGGAGCTGTTTTTT | CASRDLNTGELFF
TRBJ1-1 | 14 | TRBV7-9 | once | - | TGTGCCAGCAGCTTACAGGGACGCGCCACTGAAGCTTTCTTT | CASSLQGRATEAFF
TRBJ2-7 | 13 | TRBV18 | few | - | TGTGCCAGCTCACCACAGGGCCTAAACGAGCAGTACTTC | CASSPQGLNEQYF
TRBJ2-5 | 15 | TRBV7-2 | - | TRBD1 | TGTGCCAGCAGCCCCCGACCGGGACAGCAGGAGACCCAGTACTTC | CASSPRPGQQETQYF
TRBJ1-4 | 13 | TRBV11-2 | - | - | TGTGCCAGCAGCCCCCCGGGTAATGAAAAACTGTTTTTT | CASSPPGNEKLFF
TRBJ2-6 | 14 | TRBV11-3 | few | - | TGTGCCAGCAGCCGGGGCTCTGGGGCCAACGTCCTGACTTTC | CASSRGSGANVLTF
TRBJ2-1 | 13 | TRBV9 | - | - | TGTGCCAGCAGCGTAGCCAGTTACAATGAGCAGTTCTTC | CASSVASYNEQFF
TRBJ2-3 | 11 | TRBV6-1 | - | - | TGTGCCAGCAGGGGGTCACTAACGCAGTATTTT | CASRGSLTQYF
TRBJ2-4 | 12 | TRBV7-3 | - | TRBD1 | TGTGCCAGCGGGACAGGGAGTGACATTCAGTACTTC | CASGTGSDIQYF
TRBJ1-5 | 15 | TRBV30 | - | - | TGTGCCTGGAGTGTTGAGACTCTGGGGGATCAGCCCCAGCATTTT | CAWSVETLGDQPQHF
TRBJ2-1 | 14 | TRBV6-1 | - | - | TGTGCCAGCACTGGGACCGGGGGCGACAATGAGCAGTTCTTC | CASTGTGGDNEQFF
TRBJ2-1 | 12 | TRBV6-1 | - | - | TGTGCCAGCAGTGCGAGGGGGAATGAGCAGTTCTTC | CASSARGNEQFF
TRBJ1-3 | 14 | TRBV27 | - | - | TGTGCCACCAAAACAGGAGGCTTTGGAAACACCATATATTTT | CATKTGGFGNTIYF
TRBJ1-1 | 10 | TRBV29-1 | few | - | TGCAGCGTCTCCAGGGCTGAAGCTTTCTTT | CSVSRAEAFF
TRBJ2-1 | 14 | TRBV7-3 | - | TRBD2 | TGTGCCAGCAGCTCCCCCGGGGGGAGTAATGAGCAGTTCTTC | CASSSPGGSNEQFF
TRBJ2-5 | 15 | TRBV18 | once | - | TGTGCCAGCTCACCACTCGCAACGTTTCAAGAGACCCAGTACTTC | CASSPLATFQETQYF
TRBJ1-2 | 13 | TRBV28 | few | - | TGTGCCAGCAGTGTCCAGGTGAACTATGGCTACACCTTC | CASSVQVNYGYTF
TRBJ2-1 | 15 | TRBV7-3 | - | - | TGTGCCAGCAGCATCCTCCGCGGGGCGGGCAATGAGCAGTTCTTC | CASSILRGAGNEQFF
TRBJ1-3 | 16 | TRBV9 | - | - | TGTGCCAGCAGCCCTCGGCGGGCGGCCACTGGAAACACCATATATTTT | CASSPRRAATGNTIYF
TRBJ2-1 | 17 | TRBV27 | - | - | TGTGCCAGCACGGGGTTCTTAGCGGCCGGGGGGCACAATGAGCAGTTCTTC | CASTGFLAAGGHNEQFF
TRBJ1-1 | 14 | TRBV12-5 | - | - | TGTGCTAGTGGTTTGGCCGACAGGAACACTGAAGCTTTCTTT | CASGLADRNTEAFF
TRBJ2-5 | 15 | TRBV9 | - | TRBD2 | TGTGCCAGCAGCGCCGGACTAGCGGGAGAAGAGACCCAGTACTTC | CASSAGLAGEETQYF
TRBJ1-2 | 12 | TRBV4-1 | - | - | TGCGCCAGCAGCCCAGGAAGCTATGGCTACACCTTC | CASSPGSYGYTF
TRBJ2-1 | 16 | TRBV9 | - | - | TGTGCCAGCAGCGCCGCCAGGGGGGGCCACTACAATGAGCAGTTCTTC | CASSAARGGHYNEQFF
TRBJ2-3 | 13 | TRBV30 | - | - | TGTGCCTGGAGTGTGGGCATCACAGATACGCAGTATTTT | CAWSVGITDTQYF
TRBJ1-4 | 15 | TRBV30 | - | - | TGTGCCTGGAGTGTTTCCTATCGGACTAATGAAAAACTGTTTTTT | CAWSVSYRTNEKLFF
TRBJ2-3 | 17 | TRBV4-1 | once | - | TGCGCCAGCAGCCCCGACCCGCTGGGGCCTTACACAGATACGCAGTATTTT | CASSPDPLGPYTDTQYF
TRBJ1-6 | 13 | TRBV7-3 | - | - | TGTGCCAGCAGCCCAAACAGTAATTCACCCCTCCACTTT | CASSPNSNSPLHF
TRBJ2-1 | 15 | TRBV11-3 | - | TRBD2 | TGTGCCAGCAGCTCTAGCGGGAGTCGGCACAATGAGCAGTTCTTC | CASSSSGSRHNEQFF
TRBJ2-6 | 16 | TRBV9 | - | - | TGTGCCAGCAGCGTATCAGGGTATTCAGGGGCCAACGTCCTGACTTTC | CASSVSGYSGANVLTF
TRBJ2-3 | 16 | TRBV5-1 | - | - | TGCGCCAGCAGCTTGGGCGCCACCGCTAGCACAGATACGCAGTATTTT | CASSLGATASTDTQYF
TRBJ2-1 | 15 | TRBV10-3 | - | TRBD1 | TGTGCCATCAGTGAGTCGGGACAGGGGAACAATGAGCAGTTCTTC | CAISESGQGNNEQFF
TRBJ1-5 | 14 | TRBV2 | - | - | TGTGCCAGCAGTGAAACTCAGGGTAATCAGCCCCAGCATTTT | CASSETQGNQPQHF
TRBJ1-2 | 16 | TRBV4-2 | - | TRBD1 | TGTGCCAGCAGCCAACCCGGACAGGGCTTTAACTATGGCTACACCTTC | CASSQPGQGFNYGYTF
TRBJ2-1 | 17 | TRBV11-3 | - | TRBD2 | TGTGCCAGCAGCTCCACGTCGCTAGCGGGAGGTTACAATGAGCAGTTCTTC | CASSSTSLAGGYNEQFF
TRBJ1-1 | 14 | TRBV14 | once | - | TGTGCCAGCAGCCAAGACTGGGATAACACTGAAGCTTTCTTT | CASSQDWDNTEAFF
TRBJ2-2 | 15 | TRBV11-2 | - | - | TGTGCCAGCAGCTTAGATCGGGGGTACACCGGGGAGCTGTTTTTT | CASSLDRGYTGELFF
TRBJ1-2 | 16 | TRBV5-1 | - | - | TGCGCCAGCAGCTTGACCTCTGGGACGGGACTCTATGGCTACACCTTC | CASSLTSGTGLYGYTF
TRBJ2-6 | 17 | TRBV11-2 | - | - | TGTGCCAGCAGCATCGGACAACTGATCTCTGGGGCCAACGTCCTGACTTTC | CASSIGQLISGANVLTF
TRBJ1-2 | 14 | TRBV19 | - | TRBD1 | TGTGCCAGTAGTGCAGGACAGGCGAGAGATGGCTACACCTTC | CASSAGQARDGYTF
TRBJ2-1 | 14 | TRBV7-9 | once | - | TGTGCCAGCAGCCCACGGAACGGCCTTAATGAGCAGTTCTTC | CASSPRNGLNEQFF
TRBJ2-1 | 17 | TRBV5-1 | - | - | TGCGCCAGCAGGGGAGAGGGGCCGCTAACCTCCTACAATGAGCAGTTCTTC | CASRGEGPLTSYNEQFF
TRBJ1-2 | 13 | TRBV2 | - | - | TGTGCCAGCAGTGAGGAATCAAACTATGGCTACACCTTC | CASSEESNYGYTF
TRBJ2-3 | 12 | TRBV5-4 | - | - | TGTGCCAGCAGCTTTAGCACAGATACGCAGTATTTT | CASSFSTDTQYF
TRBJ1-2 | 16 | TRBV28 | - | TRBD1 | TGTGCCAGCAGTTTCTACCCTCAGACAGGGACCTATGGCTACACCTTC | CASSFYPQTGTYGYTF
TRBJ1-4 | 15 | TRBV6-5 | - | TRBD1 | TGTGCCAGCAGTTACTCGACAGGGAAGTACGAAAAACTGTTTTTT | CASSYSTGKYEKLFF
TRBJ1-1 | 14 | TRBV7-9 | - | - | TGTGCCAGCAGCTTAGGACAGACGAACACTGAAGCTTTCTTT | CASSLGQTNTEAFF